A selection of T cell receptor beta chains follows, all from one sample in a study of neoadjuvant nivolumab and ipilimumab in lung cancer. The assay was immunoSEQ multiplex PCR, and TCRdb's table has in-frame clones only and misses some. The sample records 28,000 or so clones, 83% being singletons. The source was tumor tissue, collected after neoadjuvant nivolumab, alone or with ipilimumab, at or shortly before surgery. These receptors all stem from an adult with non-small cell lung cancer. The CDR3 runs from the conserved cysteine through the conserved F or W. A D gene is named only where the DNA matches it firmly. A row's size may be missing; if present it is once, few, many or a size class.

- | TRBJ1-6 | 12 | TRBV2 | once | CASRATYSPLHF | TGTGCCAGCAGAGCCACGTATTCACCCCTCCACTTT
TRBD2 | TRBJ2-2 | 17 | TRBV5-8 | - | CASSTGTSGGTTGELFF | TGTGCCAGCAGCACCGGGACTAGCGGGGGGACGACCGGGGAGCTGTTTTTT
- | TRBJ2-5 | 16 | TRBV5-1 | - | CASSPNSGGTEETQYF | TGCGCCAGCAGCCCTAATTCAGGGGGGACAGAAGAGACCCAGTACTTC
TRBD1 | TRBJ2-7 | 14 | TRBV5-4 | - | CASSFTGGPYEQYF | TGTGCCAGCAGCTTTACAGGGGGCCCCTACGAGCAGTACTTC
TRBD1 | TRBJ1-2 | 17 | TRBV28 | - | CASSSPTRTGQLYGYTF | TGTGCCAGCAGTTCACCAACAAGGACGGGACAGCTTTATGGCTACACCTTC
TRBD1 | TRBJ1-5 | 16 | TRBV2 | - | CASSPRTGGRNQPQHF | TGTGCCAGCAGCCCTCGGACAGGAGGACGGAATCAGCCCCAGCATTTT
- | TRBJ2-3 | 12 | TRBV6-5 | - | CASSSGADTQYF | TGTGCCAGCAGTTCTGGGGCAGATACGCAGTATTTT
TRBD1 | TRBJ2-7 | 19 | TRBV7-9 | - | CASSSYPTLTRDRGYEQYF | TGTGCCAGCAGCTCATACCCAACCTTGACCCGGGACAGGGGCTACGAGCAGTACTTC
- | TRBJ2-2 | 14 | TRBV7-9 | - | CASSPWSGGRELFF | TGTGCCAGCAGCCCCTGGTCGGGGGGCCGAGAGCTGTTTTTT
TRBD2 | TRBJ2-3 | 18 | TRBV4-1 | - | CASSQGSTSGGITDTQYF | TGCGCCAGCAGCCAAGGGTCCACTAGCGGGGGGATCACAGATACGCAGTATTTT
- | TRBJ2-7 | 15 | TRBV15 | - | CATSISGEGSYEQYF | TGTGCCACCAGCATCTCGGGGGAAGGATCCTACGAGCAGTACTTC
TRBD2 | TRBJ2-1 | 15 | TRBV5-4 | - | CASSRGLAGLDEQFF | TGTGCCAGCAGCCGGGGCCTAGCGGGTTTAGATGAGCAGTTCTTC
- | TRBJ2-6 | 16 | TRBV4-2 | - | CASSQEGGSGANVLTF | TGTGCCAGCAGCCAAGAAGGTGGCTCTGGGGCCAACGTCCTGACTTTC
TRBD1 | TRBJ2-1 | 12 | TRBV29-1 | - | CSVRTGGNEQFF | TGCAGCGTCAGGACAGGGGGCAATGAGCAGTTCTTC
TRBD2 | TRBJ2-3 | 15 | TRBV30 | - | CAWSLLTSEADTQYF | TGTGCCTGGAGTCTATTGACTAGCGAAGCAGATACGCAGTATTTT
- | TRBJ2-2 | 13 | TRBV6-5 | once | CASRRRHTGELFF | TGTGCCAGCAGACGGCGCCACACCGGGGAGCTGTTTTTT
- | TRBJ2-2 | 13 | TRBV27 | - | CASRIKRAGELFF | TGTGCCAGCAGAATAAAGCGTGCCGGGGAGCTGTTTTTT